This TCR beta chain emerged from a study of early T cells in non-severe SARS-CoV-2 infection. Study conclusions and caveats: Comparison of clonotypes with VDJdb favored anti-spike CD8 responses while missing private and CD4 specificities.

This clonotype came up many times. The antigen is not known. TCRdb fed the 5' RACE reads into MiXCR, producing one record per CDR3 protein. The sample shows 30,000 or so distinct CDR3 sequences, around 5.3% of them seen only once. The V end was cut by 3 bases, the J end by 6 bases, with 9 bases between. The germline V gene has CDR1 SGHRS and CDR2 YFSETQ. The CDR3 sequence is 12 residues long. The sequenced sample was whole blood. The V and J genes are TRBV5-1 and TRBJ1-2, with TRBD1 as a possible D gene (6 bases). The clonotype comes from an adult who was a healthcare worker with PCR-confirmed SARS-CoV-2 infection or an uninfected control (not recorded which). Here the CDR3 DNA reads TGCGCCAGCAGCTATGGACAGAATGGCTACACCTTC. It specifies CASSYGQNGYTF.